This T cell receptor (beta chain) was obtained from a study of blood T cells in healthy people across ages. Study findings and constraints: Changes in expanded clonotypes were possibly confounded, as the CMV status of donors was unknown. Observed TCR beta diversity per million T cells went down as age went up. This fall followed a roughly linear course with age. Naive and antigen-experienced cells were not separated, limiting conclusive comparison.

V was shortened by 6 bases and J by 3 bases, with 18 bases between the two germline ends. The CDR3 runs to 15 residues. Germline CDR1 and CDR2: MNHEY and SVGAGI. A second 7 to 11 cycle PCR used barcoded and J-beta primers. MiXCR, run by TCRdb on the 5' RACE reads, gives a single entry per CDR3 protein. Of more than 1,400,000 distinct CDR3 sequences in the sample, 42% are singletons; the top ten hold 6.5% to 10%. On this clonotype itself: Its antigen is as yet unknown.

Sequencing used blood. This clonotype was sampled from a woman between 18 and 29 years old in good health. This sequence joins TRBV6-5 and TRBJ2-7; D might be TRBD1 (6 bases). The CDR3 bases are TGTGCCAGCAGGACACAGGGCACGTCGGGCTACGAGCAGTACTTC. Translated: CASRTQGTSGYEQYF.